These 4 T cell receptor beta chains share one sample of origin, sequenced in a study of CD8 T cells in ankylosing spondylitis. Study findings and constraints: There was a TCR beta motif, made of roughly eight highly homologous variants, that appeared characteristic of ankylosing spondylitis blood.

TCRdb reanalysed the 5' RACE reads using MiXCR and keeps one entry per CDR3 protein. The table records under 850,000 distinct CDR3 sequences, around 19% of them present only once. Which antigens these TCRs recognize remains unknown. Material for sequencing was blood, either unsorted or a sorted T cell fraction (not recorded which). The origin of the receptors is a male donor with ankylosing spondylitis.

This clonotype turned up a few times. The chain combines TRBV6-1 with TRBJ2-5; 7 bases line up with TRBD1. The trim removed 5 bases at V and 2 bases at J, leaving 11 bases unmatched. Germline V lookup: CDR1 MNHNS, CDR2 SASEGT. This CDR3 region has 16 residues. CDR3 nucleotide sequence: TGTGCCAGCAGTAAACAGGGGAAGGGTTATCAAGAGACCCAGTACTTC. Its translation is CASSKQGKGYQETQYF.

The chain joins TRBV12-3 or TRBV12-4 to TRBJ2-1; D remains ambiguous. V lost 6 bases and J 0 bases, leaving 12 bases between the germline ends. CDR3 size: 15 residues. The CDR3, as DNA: TGTGCCAGCAGACCTTCAGCGAGCTCCTACAATGAGCAGTTCTTC. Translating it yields CASRPSASSYNEQFF.

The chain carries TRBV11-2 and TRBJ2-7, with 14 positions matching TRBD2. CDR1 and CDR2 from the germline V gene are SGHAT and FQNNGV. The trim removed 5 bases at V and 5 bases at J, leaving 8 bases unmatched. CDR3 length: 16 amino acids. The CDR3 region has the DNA TGTGCCAGCAGCGCAAGGACTAGCGGGGGGTACCACGAGCAGTACTTC. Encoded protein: CASSARTSGGYHEQYF.

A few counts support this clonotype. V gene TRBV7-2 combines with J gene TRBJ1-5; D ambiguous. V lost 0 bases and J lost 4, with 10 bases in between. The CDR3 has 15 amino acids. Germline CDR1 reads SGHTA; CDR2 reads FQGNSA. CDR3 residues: CASSLARVGNQPQHF. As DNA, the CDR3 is TGTGCCAGCAGCTTAGCTAGGGTAGGGAATCAGCCCCAGCATTTT.